The 18 T cell receptor beta chains below all came from one sample that was sequenced in a study of blood T cell repertoires in COVID-19. Clones were read by immunoSEQ multiplex PCR, and TCRdb kept only the in-frame ones, dropping some. The data hold around 130,000 clones, with about four fifths observed a single time. Source material: peripheral blood. The receptors were gathered from a man between 40 and 49 years old with active or convalescent COVID-19.

J is TRBJ2-6 and V is TRBV3-1 (or the pseudogene TRBV3-2); unclear D gene. The CDR3 has 21 residues. Germline loops: CDR1 LGHDT, CDR2 YNNKEL (reference sequence). Trimming left V 1 base short and J 0 bases short, with 22 bases between. The CDR3 bases are TGTGCCAGCAGCCAAGTGGGCCCCCTCTTTATCTTTGACTCTGGGGCCAACGTCCTGACTTTC. Protein sequence: CASSQVGPLFIFDSGANVLTF.

J is TRBJ2-7 and V is TRBV27, with 7 bases that match TRBD1. V lost 5 bases to trimming and J lost 7 bases; unmatched junction nucleotides: 8. The CDR3 covers 13 residues. Germline-derived CDR1 and CDR2 are MNHEY and SMNVEV (reference sequence). CDR3 bases: TGTGCCAGCAGTAGGCCGGGACAGCTAGAGCAGTACTTC. It encodes CASSRPGQLEQYF.

The CDR3 DNA reads as TGCGCCAGCAGCCAAGATGAGGGGGGGGGCCCCTACAATGAGCAGTTCTTC. This codes for CASSQDEGGGPYNEQFF. The chain couples TRBV4-1 to TRBJ2-1; the D gene is possibly TRBD2 (7 bases). The CDR3 length is 17 residues. V lost 0 bases and J lost 2, with 14 bases in between. In germline, CDR1 is MGHRA, CDR2 YSYEKL.

The rearrangement joins TRBV6-5 to TRBJ1-2; D is unresolved. Germline CDR1 is MNHEY and CDR2 is SVGAGI. The length of the CDR3 is 12 residues. V was shortened by 8 bases and J by 1 base, with 8 bases between the two germline ends. CDR3 bases: TGTGCCAGCTTTGGGCGTAACTATGGCTACACCTTC. This encodes CASFGRNYGYTF.

This clone came up a few times. The chain links TRBV2 to TRBJ2-5; 9 nucleotides agree with TRBD1. Losses at the gene ends were 5 bases for V and 5 bases for J; bases not matched to a gene: 3. Looked up from germline, CDR1 is SNHLY and CDR2 is FYNNEI. The CDR3 contains 13 residues. CDR3 DNA: TGTGCCAGCAGTCGGGACAGGGAGGAGACCCAGTACTTC. Translation gives CASSRDREETQYF.

This chain uses TRBV2 with TRBJ1-6; 7 bases are shared with TRBD1. Germline V CDR1 and CDR2: SNHLY, FYNNEI. This CDR3 is built from 13 residues. Trimming took 7 bases from V and 4 from J; bases not matched to a gene: 1. The CDR3 DNA is TGTGCCAGCAACAGGGGATATAATTCACCCCTCCACTTT. Its translation is CASNRGYNSPLHF.

Only one count was recorded for this clone. The chain uses TRBV19 and TRBJ2-3, with TRBD1 identical over 9 bases. V lost 10 bases, J lost 3 bases, and 11 bases stayed unmatched. Germline values: CDR1 LNHDA, CDR2 SQIVND (reference sequence). The CDR3 spans 15 residues. DNA for the CDR3: TGTGCCATTGGGGGGGGACAGGGTAGGACAGATACGCAGTATTTT. Translating gives CAIGGGQGRTDTQYF.

This clone was seen just once. This chain connects TRBV7-6 to TRBJ2-1; 9 bases fit TRBD2. CDR1 and CDR2 from the germline V gene are SGHVS and FNYEAQ. This CDR3 is 16 amino acids long. Germline trimming cut 0 bases from V and 8 bases from J; bases unmatched to any gene: 8. This CDR3 reads CASSLAVAGGTDEQFF. CDR3 DNA sequence: TGTGCCAGCAGCTTAGCGGTTGCGGGGGGGACCGATGAGCAGTTCTTC.

The V call is TRBV30, the J call TRBJ1-5; D call uncertain. V was trimmed by 1 base and J by 4 bases, leaving 8 bases between them. This CDR3 contains 13 residues. Per germline, CDR1 GTSNPN and CDR2 SVGIG (reference sequence). This CDR3 is CAWSGSGNQPQHF. Written as DNA, the CDR3 is TGTGCCTGGAGTGGCTCGGGGAATCAGCCCCAGCATTTT.

This clone has only one observation. This chain links TRBV27 with TRBJ1-4, with 7 bases lining up with TRBD1. The CDR3 is 15 amino acids. The germline V gene has CDR1 MNHEY and CDR2 SMNVEV (reference sequence). V shed 6 bases and J 4 bases; nucleotides not matched to a gene: 8. CDR3 in amino acids: CASRPPGQLNEKLFF. The CDR3 bases are TGTGCCAGCAGGCCGCCGGGACAGCTTAATGAAAAACTGTTTTTT.

The genes are TRBV1 and TRBJ1-1; no DNA check was done on the table's D call, TRBD1. TRBV1 is a documented pseudogene. The CDR3 has 18 residues. Here the CDR3 DNA reads TGCACCAGCAGCCAAGATCCCTCGCCCGGAACAGGGGGTACTGAAGCTTTCTTT. Protein product: CTSSQDPSPGTGGTEAFF.

V usage is TRBV25-1 and J usage is TRBJ2-7; 7 nucleotides agree with TRBD2. CDR1 is MGHDK and CDR2 is SYGVNS in the germline V gene. The V gene end was trimmed by 9 bases and the J gene end by 6 bases; junction bases not matched to a gene: 11. The CDR3 runs to 13 residues. CDR3: CARRLAHRLEQYF. The CDR3 nucleotides are TGTGCCAGGAGACTAGCTCACCGCCTCGAGCAGTACTTC.

CDR3 DNA sequence: TGTGCCAGCAGCCACGACAGGGGGAGTCAGCCCCAGCATTTT. Translation: CASSHDRGSQPQHF. V and J are TRBV6-5 and TRBJ1-5; the match to TRBD1 covers 9 bases. The length of the CDR3 is 14 residues. Per the germline V gene, CDR1 is MNHEY and CDR2 is SVGAGI. The junction had 6 bases not matched to a gene; V was cut back by 6 bases and J by 6 bases.

This rearrangement joins TRBV11-2 to TRBJ2-7; D is unresolved. CDR3 length: 12 residues. V was clipped by 5 bases and J by 6 bases, with 11 bases between them. Germline loops: CDR1 SGHAT, CDR2 FQNNGV. DNA for the CDR3: TGTGCCAGCAGCGAGCGCTTCGGCGAGCAGTACTTC. It codes for CASSERFGEQYF.

The chain recombines TRBV7-9 with TRBJ1-4; TRBD1 aligns across 10 bases. The germline V gene has CDR1 SEHNR and CDR2 FQNEAQ (reference sequence). V was pared by 6 bases and J by 5 bases, with 6 bases of the junction left unmatched. The CDR3 consists of 15 residues. The CDR3 spells CASRKTGGANEKLFF. The CDR3 bases are TGTGCCAGCAGGAAGACAGGGGGCGCCAATGAAAAACTGTTTTTT. The full variable domain, in which reference TRBV7-9 and TRBJ1-4 provide the parts outside the CDR3, is DTGVSQNPRHKITKRGQNVTFRCDPISEHNRLYWYRQTLGQGPEFLTYFQNEAQLEKSRLLSDRFSAERPKGSFSTLEIQRTEQGDSAMYLCASRKTGGANEKLFFGSGTQLSVL.

This chain links TRBV7-3 with TRBJ1-6; D gene unclear. The V gene lost 5 bases and the J gene lost 12 bases, with 14 bases spanning the gap. Germline-derived CDR1 and CDR2 are SGHTA and FQGTGA. The length of the CDR3 is 13 residues. The CDR3 is CASSPGPEGPLHF. The CDR3 DNA is TGTGCCAGCAGCCCCGGGCCCGAGGGACCCCTCCACTTT. Full variable domain (remainder filled in from reference TRBV7-3 and TRBJ1-6): GAGVSQTPSNKVTEKGKYVELRCDPISGHTALYWYRQSLGQGPEFLIYFQGTGAADDSGLPNDRFFAVRPEGSVSTLKIQRTERGDSAVYLCASSPGPEGPLHFGNGTRLTVT.

The chain joins TRBV5-5 to TRBJ1-2, with 9 bases fitting TRBD1. The CDR3 length is 14 residues. Germline values: CDR1 SGHKS, CDR2 YYEKEE (reference sequence). Trimming at V came to 6 bases and at J to 3 bases, leaving 6 bases not matched to a gene. The CDR3 is CASIQQGAYYGYTF. CDR3 DNA: TGTGCCAGCATTCAACAGGGGGCCTACTATGGCTACACCTTC.

The chain has TRBV11-2 and TRBJ1-6, with 7 bases fitting TRBD1. The V gene's germline CDR1 is SGHAT and CDR2 FQNNGV. J lost 7 bases, V lost 3 bases, and 6 bases had no gene match. The CDR3 spans 15 residues. CDR3 nucleotides: TGTGCCAGCAGCTTGGCCCCGGGACAGAATTCACCCCTCCACTTT. Its protein is CASSLAPGQNSPLHF.